This is a list of T cell receptor beta chains from one sample in a study of T cell responses to AZD1222 COVID-19 vaccine. Method: immunoSEQ multiplex PCR; TCRdb's copy keeps in-frame clones and lacks some. The sample contains 100,000 to 150,000 clones, 70% to 90% of which appear only once. The material was peripheral blood, obtained on day 0 of AZD1222 vaccination. The receptors derive from an adult in good health. CDR3s include the opening cysteine and the closing phenylalanine or tryptophan. Each record gives: V gene, CDR3 length, D gene, J gene, clone size, CDR3 DNA, CDR3 protein. The D gene is left open where the match is weak. Clone size is stated in some rows and not others, as once, few, many or a class when expanded.

V: TRBV11-3; length: 15; D: -; J: TRBJ2-1; size: -; DNA: TGTGCCAGCAGCCGCGTGGGGAGCTCCTACAATGAGCAGTTCTTC; CDR3: CASSRVGSSYNEQFF
V: TRBV7-2; length: 15; D: -; J: TRBJ1-2; size: -; DNA: TGTGCCAGCAGCATCAGACAGGTCACGAACTATGGCTACACCTTC; CDR3: CASSIRQVTNYGYTF
V: TRBV7-8; length: 12; D: TRBD1; J: TRBJ2-7; size: -; DNA: TGTGCCAGCAGCCCTACCGACAGGGATATGTACTTC; CDR3: CASSPTDRDMYF
V: TRBV19; length: 14; D: -; J: TRBJ1-2; size: -; DNA: TGTGCCAGTAGTCCTCAAATCGGGGGGACGGGCTACACCTTC; CDR3: CASSPQIGGTGYTF
V: TRBV7-2; length: 11; D: -; J: TRBJ2-1; size: once; DNA: TGTGCCAGCAGCTACTACAATGAGCAGTTCTTC; CDR3: CASSYYNEQFF
V: TRBV5-1; length: 13; D: TRBD1; J: TRBJ2-3; size: -; DNA: TGCGCCAGCAGCTGGGGACAGACAGATACGCAGTATTTT; CDR3: CASSWGQTDTQYF
V: TRBV5-4; length: 17; D: TRBD2; J: TRBJ2-2; size: -; DNA: TGTGCCAGCAGCCCCCCGGGACTAGCGGGGGGGCCCGGGGAGCTGTTTTTT; CDR3: CASSPPGLAGGPGELFF
V: TRBV6-5; length: 15; D: TRBD1; J: TRBJ1-5; size: -; DNA: TGTGCCAGCTCACCCTTGGGACAGGGATATCAGCCCCAGCATTTT; CDR3: CASSPLGQGYQPQHF
V: TRBV6-2/TRBV6-3; length: 15; D: TRBD1; J: TRBJ2-7; size: -; DNA: TGTGCCAGCAGTTACTCAGGGGACAGGGGGTACGAGCAGTACTTC; CDR3: CASSYSGDRGYEQYF
V: TRBV5-5; length: 11; D: -; J: TRBJ1-1; size: once; DNA: TGTGCCAGCAGCCGGGACACTGAAGCTTTCTTT; CDR3: CASSRDTEAFF
V: TRBV7-2; length: 15; D: TRBD2; J: TRBJ2-3; size: -; DNA: TGTGCCAGCAGCTCGATAGCGGGGAGCACAGATACGCAGTATTTT; CDR3: CASSSIAGSTDTQYF
V: TRBV28; length: 14; D: -; J: TRBJ1-5; size: -; DNA: TGTGCCAGCAGTTTAGCAGGGTCTCATCAGCCCCAGCATTTT; CDR3: CASSLAGSHQPQHF
V: TRBV5-6; length: 17; D: TRBD1; J: TRBJ1-6; size: -; DNA: TGTGCCAGCAGCTGGAGGGACAGCAGCTCCTATAATTCACCCCTCCACTTT; CDR3: CASSWRDSSSYNSPLHF
V: TRBV29-1; length: 12; D: TRBD1; J: TRBJ1-2; size: once; DNA: TGCAGCGTTGAAGGGGCAGGGGGTGGCTACACCTTC; CDR3: CSVEGAGGGYTF
V: TRBV2; length: 15; D: -; J: TRBJ1-1; size: few; DNA: TGTGCCAGCAGTCTCTTTCGGGGGGAGAACACTGAAGCTTTCTTT; CDR3: CASSLFRGENTEAFF
V: TRBV7-9; length: 15; D: -; J: TRBJ2-3; size: -; DNA: TGTGCCAGCAGCCACACAGGGGACTACACAGATACGCAGTATTTT; CDR3: CASSHTGDYTDTQYF
V: TRBV6-6; length: 13; D: -; J: TRBJ1-2; size: -; DNA: TGTGCCAGCAGCCCCGGCAGTAACTATGGCTACACCTTC; CDR3: CASSPGSNYGYTF
V: TRBV6-6; length: 16; D: TRBD2; J: TRBJ2-2; size: -; DNA: TGTGCCAGCAGACCCCAGCGGGGGGGCATCACCGGGGAGCTGTTTTTT; CDR3: CASRPQRGGITGELFF